The clone carrying this T cell receptor beta chain has more than one count but fewer than ten. Its cognate antigen is unknown. TCR beta cDNA libraries included unique molecular identifiers. Input amounts of 1 to 10 million T cells were used. These gave some 500,000 cDNA molecules, so each molecule approximated one T cell. MiXCR, run by TCRdb on the PCR reads, gives a single entry per CDR3 protein. Here the sample spans about 430,000 distinct CDR3 sequences, about 39% being singletons. The CDR3 spans 14 residues. J gave up 4 bases and V 3 bases, and 2 bases lay outside the gene matches. Germline CDR1 and CDR2: LNHDA and SQIVND (reference sequence). These data originate in a study of post-analysis software for immune sequencing data. Overall study context: Included among the disease courses, which were recorded for the cohort, were relapsing-remitting, secondary progressive and progressive-relapsing multiple sclerosis.

Findings of the study overall: Elevated frequency relative to controls characterized a handful of TRBV segments in patients, TRBV5-6, TRBV5-1 and TRBV20-1 among them. Compared against controls, patients with multiple sclerosis displayed significantly lower normalized Chao1 diversity.

This chain connects TRBV19 to TRBJ2-2; TRBD2 matches at 7 bases. The receptor was derived from a girl aged 2 to 9 with multiple sclerosis. The sequencing input was blood. CDR3 DNA: TGTGCCAGTAGTATCGCGGGAGTCACCGGGGAGCTGTTTTTT. It yields the protein CASSIAGVTGELFF.